This TCR beta chain was documented in a study of blood T cells in healthy people across ages. Background on the study: When template switching was applied, about one barcoded beta molecule was captured per two T cells.

Combining a sample-barcoded 5' primer with a J-beta primer mix, a second PCR ran for about 7 to 11 cycles. Each cDNA molecule received a tag from a template-switch adaptor that had 12 random nucleotides. Each CDR3 protein is one row after TCRdb ran MiXCR on the 5' RACE reads. Of fewer than 2 million distinct CDR3 sequences listed, around 40% were seen once; the top ten hold roughly 23%. This clonotype was seen more than once but under ten times. Its antigen is undetermined. After removal of 0 bases from V and 6 bases from J, the junction contained 8 bases not matched to a gene. The CDR3 is 15 amino acids. Looked up from germline, CDR1 is SGHRS and CDR2 is YFSETQ. Study results and caveats: Compared with aged donors, long-lived donors showed fewer expanded clones, suggesting selection. A strong correlation between TCR beta diversity and naive T cell percentage was seen.

Sequenced input: blood. This chain uses TRBV5-1 with TRBJ1-2; TRBD1 matches at 7 bases. The source is a human donor in good health. The CDR3 here is CASSLGGGQVNGYTF. The CDR3 bases are TGCGCCAGCAGCTTGGGCGGCGGACAGGTCAATGGCTACACCTTC.